Below are 10 T cell receptor beta chains sequenced from a single sample in a study of cytomegalovirus exposure and HLA in healthy donors (dated by TCRdb to about 2017). Libraries came from the immunoSEQ multiplex PCR assay. Sourced from immuneACCESS, this table was stored by TCRdb with only in-frame sequences that have V and J called. A share of the clones is absent; for the studies checked, an unresolved V gene accounts for under half, and the remainder has no known explanation. The sample has over 150,000 clones on record, roughly 86% of them singletons. 2% to 2.5% of the sample is in the top ten clones. Material for sequencing was PBMCs. These receptor sequences come from a human donor in good health.

This clone has a handful of counts. The rearrangement joins TRBV19 to TRBJ2-4, with D unclear. The V gene's germline CDR1 is LNHDA and CDR2 SQIVND (reference sequence). The V end lost 5 bases, the J end lost 11 bases, and 10 bases lay between the germline ends. The CDR3 sequence is 11 residues long. The CDR3 sequence is CASSSPVLQYF. The CDR3 bases are TGTGCCAGTAGTTCACCGGTCCTTCAGTACTTC.

The gene calls are TRBV9 and TRBJ2-4, with D possibly matching TRBD2 (6 bases). This CDR3 region has 13 residues. The V gene's germline CDR1 is SGDLS and CDR2 YYNGEE. The germline V and J ends were trimmed by 4 bases and 9 bases, with 14 bases remaining between them. CDR3 loop: CASSPPGLIIQYF. CDR3 DNA sequence: TGTGCCAGCAGCCCCCCGGGACTCATCATTCAGTACTTC. Using reference TRBV9 and TRBJ2-4 for the parts outside the CDR3, the full variable domain is DSGVTQTPKHLITATGQRVTLRCSPRSGDLSVYWYQQSLDQGLQFLIQYYNGEERAKGNILERFSAQQFPDLHSELNLSSLELGDSALYFCASSPPGLIIQYFGAGTRLSVL.

CDR3 sequence reads: CASSPFRGQTNTEAFF. The DNA for the CDR3 is TGTGCCAGCAGCCCTTTTCGTGGACAGACCAACACTGAAGCTTTCTTT. The chain joins TRBV14 to TRBJ1-1, with D tentatively TRBD1 (6 bases). V gave up 4 bases and J gave up 2 bases, with 17 bases separating them. CDR3 size: 16 residues. Germline V gene data show CDR1 as SGHDN and CDR2 as FVKESK.

The gene calls are TRBV7-6 and TRBJ2-7; possibly TRBD2 for D (6 bases). The ends were cut back, 5 bases at V and 0 bases at J, with 23 bases in the middle. Germline CDR1 reads SGHVS; CDR2 reads FNYEAQ. This CDR3 is built from 18 residues. Here the CDR3 DNA reads TGTGCCAGCAGCCGTACCGCGGGGACCGGCCGGGCCTCCTACGAGCAGTACTTC. Protein sequence: CASSRTAGTGRASYEQYF.

The rearrangement links TRBV15 to TRBJ1-5, with unresolved D. Trimming cost V 1 base and J 9 bases, with 10 bases left between them. In germline, CDR1 is LNHNV, CDR2 YYDKDF (reference sequence). CDR3 length equals 13 residues. This CDR3 reads CATSRAKEVPQHF. Written as DNA, the CDR3 is TGTGCCACCAGCAGAGCGAAGGAGGTGCCCCAGCATTTT. The variable domain in full, completed from reference TRBV15 and TRBJ1-5, reads DAMVIQNPRYQVTQFGKPVTLSCSQTLNHNVMYWYQQKSSQAPKLLFHYYDKDFNNEADTPDNFQSRRPNTSFCFLDIRSPGLGDTAMYLCATSRAKEVPQHFGDGTRLSIL.

The rearrangement links TRBV6-5 to TRBJ2-1; 12 bases map to TRBD2. The germline V gene has CDR1 MNHEY and CDR2 SVGAGI. Trimming took 5 bases from V and 9 from J; bases not matched to a gene: 8. The CDR3 length is 15 residues. This CDR3 reads CASSQRLAGDGEQFF. In DNA, the CDR3 is TGTGCCAGCAGTCAAAGACTAGCGGGAGATGGTGAGCAGTTCTTC.

V and J are TRBV9 and TRBJ1-1; 7 bases map to TRBD1. J was trimmed by 6 bases and V by 4 bases; bases with no gene match: 9. Germline CDR1 SGDLS, CDR2 YYNGEE. The CDR3 has 14 amino acids. The CDR3 region is CASSPYRGSAEAFF. The CDR3 DNA follows: TGTGCCAGCAGCCCTTACAGGGGTTCGGCTGAAGCTTTCTTT.

This clone was seen just once. This chain connects TRBV5-4 to TRBJ2-5; TRBD1 matches 8 bases. This CDR3 has 16 amino acids. V gave up 0 bases and J gave up 6 bases; unmatched junction bases: 10. CDR1 SGHNT and CDR2 YYREEE come from the germline V gene (reference sequence). CDR3 DNA: TGTGCCAGCAGCTTGGCGCCTCGGACAGGGAAGAAGACCCAGTACTTC. Protein sequence: CASSLAPRTGKKTQYF.

V and J are TRBV7-2 and TRBJ2-7; TRBD2 aligns across 11 bases. The CDR3 covers 16 residues. Germline V gene sequence: CDR1 SGHTA, CDR2 FQGNSA. The J segment lost 0 bases and the V segment lost 5 bases, leaving 6 bases of the junction unmatched. CDR3 sequence (DNA): TGTGCCAGCAGCCCACAAACTAGCGGGGGCTCCTACGAGCAGTACTTC. Its protein product is CASSPQTSGGSYEQYF.

The chain couples TRBV7-2 to TRBJ1-3, with D possibly TRBD1 on 6 matching bases. The CDR3 has 15 residues. The germline V and J ends were trimmed by 3 bases and 1 base, with 10 bases remaining between them. From germline, CDR1 is SGHTA and CDR2 FQGNSA. CDR3 nucleotide sequence: TGTGCCAGCAGCTTGGGTGGACAGTCTGGAAACACCATATATTTT. Protein: CASSLGGQSGNTIYF.